These T cell receptor beta chains were read from a single sample in a study of T-cell reconstitution after alpha-beta-depleted transplantation in children. TCRdb fed the PCR reads into MiXCR, producing one record per CDR3 protein. The sample yields 350,000 to 450,000 distinct CDR3 sequences, approximately 12% seen once. This material consisted of PBMCs, taken from the stem cell graft. Receptors originate from a human donor who donated a stem cell graft to a child with Fanconi anemia. Both conserved end residues are part of each CDR3. Each record gives: CDR3 DNA, CDR3 protein, V gene, J gene, clone size, D gene. A D gene is named only where the DNA matches it firmly. The listing skips clone size in some rows; elsewhere it reads once, few, many or a size class.

CDR3 DNA: TGCGCCAGCAGATTTACTCTAGCGGTGAGCACAGATACGCAGTATTTT; CDR3 protein: CASRFTLAVSTDTQYF; V gene: TRBV5-1; J gene: TRBJ2-3; clone size: few; D gene: TRBD2
CDR3 DNA: TGTGCCAGCAGCTTACAGAGCTTTGAAGAGACCCAGTACTTC; CDR3 protein: CASSLQSFEETQYF; V gene: TRBV7-9; J gene: TRBJ2-5; clone size: many; D gene: NA
CDR3 DNA: TGCAGCGTTGAAGCTTGGCCAGGGGACACAGATACGCAGTATTTT; CDR3 protein: CSVEAWPGDTDTQYF; V gene: TRBV29-1; J gene: TRBJ2-3; clone size: once; D gene: NA
CDR3 DNA: TGTGCCATCCATAAGGGGGAAACGGCTGAAGCTTTCTTT; CDR3 protein: CAIHKGETAEAFF; V gene: TRBV10-3; J gene: TRBJ1-1; clone size: few; D gene: NA
CDR3 DNA: TGCGCCAGCAGCCAAGATCCTACGGGGGGGCCCACCGGGGAGCTGTTTTTT; CDR3 protein: CASSQDPTGGPTGELFF; V gene: TRBV4-3; J gene: TRBJ2-2; clone size: NA; D gene: TRBD2
CDR3 DNA: TGTGCCAGCAGTTTAGTGGGCGAGGGCGGTCAGCCCCAGCATTTT; CDR3 protein: CASSLVGEGGQPQHF; V gene: TRBV27; J gene: TRBJ1-5; clone size: NA; D gene: NA
CDR3 DNA: TGCAGTGCTAGACAGACCGGAGGCAATGAGCAGTTCTTC; CDR3 protein: CSARQTGGNEQFF; V gene: TRBV20-1; J gene: TRBJ2-1; clone size: many; D gene: NA
CDR3 DNA: TGTGCCAGCAGGTCGGGCATGAACACTGAAGCTTTCTTT; CDR3 protein: CASRSGMNTEAFF; V gene: TRBV2; J gene: TRBJ1-1; clone size: NA; D gene: NA
CDR3 DNA: TGTGCCAGTTTAAGGACCCGGGAGGACTATGGCTACACCTTC; CDR3 protein: CASLRTREDYGYTF; V gene: TRBV6-1; J gene: TRBJ1-2; clone size: few; D gene: NA
CDR3 DNA: TGTGCCAGCAGCTTAGGTAGCGGGGGTATCGTGGAGACCCAGTACTTC; CDR3 protein: CASSLGSGGIVETQYF; V gene: TRBV7-2; J gene: TRBJ2-5; clone size: NA; D gene: TRBD2
CDR3 DNA: TGTGCCAGCAGCCATGAGAATGCACCGAACACTGAAGCTTTCTTT; CDR3 protein: CASSHENAPNTEAFF; V gene: TRBV3-1; J gene: TRBJ1-1; clone size: many; D gene: NA
CDR3 DNA: TGCGCCAGCAGCTTGGGGGCAGGGGACGAAGAGACCCAGTACTTC; CDR3 protein: CASSLGAGDEETQYF; V gene: TRBV5-1; J gene: TRBJ2-5; clone size: NA; D gene: NA
CDR3 DNA: TGTGCCAGCAGTCCTACAGGGGGCGTGAATTCACCCCTCCACTTT; CDR3 protein: CASSPTGGVNSPLHF; V gene: TRBV27; J gene: TRBJ1-6; clone size: NA; D gene: TRBD1
CDR3 DNA: TGTGCCAGCAGTTTAGGCCAGGGGACGAATTTCCACGAGCAGTACTTC; CDR3 protein: CASSLGQGTNFHEQYF; V gene: TRBV12-3/TRBV12-4; J gene: TRBJ2-7; clone size: NA; D gene: NA
CDR3 DNA: TGTGCCAGCAGCCCCTTGCCGGACAATGAGCAGTTCTTC; CDR3 protein: CASSPLPDNEQFF; V gene: TRBV5-5; J gene: TRBJ2-1; clone size: NA; D gene: NA
CDR3 DNA: TGCGCCAGCAGCTTGTTTGGGAGGAGCGACACCGGGGAGCTGTTTTTT; CDR3 protein: CASSLFGRSDTGELFF; V gene: TRBV5-1; J gene: TRBJ2-2; clone size: few; D gene: NA
CDR3 DNA: TGCAGTGCTAGAGGGCAGGGCTACGAGCAGTACTTC; CDR3 protein: CSARGQGYEQYF; V gene: TRBV20-1; J gene: TRBJ2-7; clone size: many; D gene: NA
CDR3 DNA: TGTGCCAGCAGCTGGGGGTCGAACACTGAAGCTTTCTTT; CDR3 protein: CASSWGSNTEAFF; V gene: TRBV5-5; J gene: TRBJ1-1; clone size: many; D gene: NA
CDR3 DNA: TGTGCCAGCAGTCTTCTAGCGGTGAACACCGGGGAGCTGTTTTTT; CDR3 protein: CASSLLAVNTGELFF; V gene: TRBV6-2/TRBV6-3; J gene: TRBJ2-2; clone size: NA; D gene: TRBD2
CDR3 DNA: TGCGCCAGCAGCTCAGCGGGCACCGACCAGTACTTC; CDR3 protein: CASSSAGTDQYF; V gene: TRBV4-1; J gene: TRBJ2-5; clone size: few; D gene: NA
CDR3 DNA: TGCGCCAGCAGCCAAGTGTTTGCTCTGAACACTGAAGCTTTCTTT; CDR3 protein: CASSQVFALNTEAFF; V gene: TRBV4-3; J gene: TRBJ1-1; clone size: few; D gene: NA
CDR3 DNA: TGTGCCAGCACCTTACAAGGACTAGCGGGGAGCACAGATACGCAGTATTTT; CDR3 protein: CASTLQGLAGSTDTQYF; V gene: TRBV5-5; J gene: TRBJ2-3; clone size: many; D gene: TRBD2
CDR3 DNA: TGTGCCAGCAGTTTGGTCGGGGGCCGGACAGAAAAACTGTTTTTT; CDR3 protein: CASSLVGGRTEKLFF; V gene: TRBV28; J gene: TRBJ1-4; clone size: few; D gene: NA
CDR3 DNA: TGCGCCAGCACGAGGGACAGAGAGAAACTGTTTTTT; CDR3 protein: CASTRDREKLFF; V gene: TRBV5-1; J gene: TRBJ1-4; clone size: few; D gene: TRBD1